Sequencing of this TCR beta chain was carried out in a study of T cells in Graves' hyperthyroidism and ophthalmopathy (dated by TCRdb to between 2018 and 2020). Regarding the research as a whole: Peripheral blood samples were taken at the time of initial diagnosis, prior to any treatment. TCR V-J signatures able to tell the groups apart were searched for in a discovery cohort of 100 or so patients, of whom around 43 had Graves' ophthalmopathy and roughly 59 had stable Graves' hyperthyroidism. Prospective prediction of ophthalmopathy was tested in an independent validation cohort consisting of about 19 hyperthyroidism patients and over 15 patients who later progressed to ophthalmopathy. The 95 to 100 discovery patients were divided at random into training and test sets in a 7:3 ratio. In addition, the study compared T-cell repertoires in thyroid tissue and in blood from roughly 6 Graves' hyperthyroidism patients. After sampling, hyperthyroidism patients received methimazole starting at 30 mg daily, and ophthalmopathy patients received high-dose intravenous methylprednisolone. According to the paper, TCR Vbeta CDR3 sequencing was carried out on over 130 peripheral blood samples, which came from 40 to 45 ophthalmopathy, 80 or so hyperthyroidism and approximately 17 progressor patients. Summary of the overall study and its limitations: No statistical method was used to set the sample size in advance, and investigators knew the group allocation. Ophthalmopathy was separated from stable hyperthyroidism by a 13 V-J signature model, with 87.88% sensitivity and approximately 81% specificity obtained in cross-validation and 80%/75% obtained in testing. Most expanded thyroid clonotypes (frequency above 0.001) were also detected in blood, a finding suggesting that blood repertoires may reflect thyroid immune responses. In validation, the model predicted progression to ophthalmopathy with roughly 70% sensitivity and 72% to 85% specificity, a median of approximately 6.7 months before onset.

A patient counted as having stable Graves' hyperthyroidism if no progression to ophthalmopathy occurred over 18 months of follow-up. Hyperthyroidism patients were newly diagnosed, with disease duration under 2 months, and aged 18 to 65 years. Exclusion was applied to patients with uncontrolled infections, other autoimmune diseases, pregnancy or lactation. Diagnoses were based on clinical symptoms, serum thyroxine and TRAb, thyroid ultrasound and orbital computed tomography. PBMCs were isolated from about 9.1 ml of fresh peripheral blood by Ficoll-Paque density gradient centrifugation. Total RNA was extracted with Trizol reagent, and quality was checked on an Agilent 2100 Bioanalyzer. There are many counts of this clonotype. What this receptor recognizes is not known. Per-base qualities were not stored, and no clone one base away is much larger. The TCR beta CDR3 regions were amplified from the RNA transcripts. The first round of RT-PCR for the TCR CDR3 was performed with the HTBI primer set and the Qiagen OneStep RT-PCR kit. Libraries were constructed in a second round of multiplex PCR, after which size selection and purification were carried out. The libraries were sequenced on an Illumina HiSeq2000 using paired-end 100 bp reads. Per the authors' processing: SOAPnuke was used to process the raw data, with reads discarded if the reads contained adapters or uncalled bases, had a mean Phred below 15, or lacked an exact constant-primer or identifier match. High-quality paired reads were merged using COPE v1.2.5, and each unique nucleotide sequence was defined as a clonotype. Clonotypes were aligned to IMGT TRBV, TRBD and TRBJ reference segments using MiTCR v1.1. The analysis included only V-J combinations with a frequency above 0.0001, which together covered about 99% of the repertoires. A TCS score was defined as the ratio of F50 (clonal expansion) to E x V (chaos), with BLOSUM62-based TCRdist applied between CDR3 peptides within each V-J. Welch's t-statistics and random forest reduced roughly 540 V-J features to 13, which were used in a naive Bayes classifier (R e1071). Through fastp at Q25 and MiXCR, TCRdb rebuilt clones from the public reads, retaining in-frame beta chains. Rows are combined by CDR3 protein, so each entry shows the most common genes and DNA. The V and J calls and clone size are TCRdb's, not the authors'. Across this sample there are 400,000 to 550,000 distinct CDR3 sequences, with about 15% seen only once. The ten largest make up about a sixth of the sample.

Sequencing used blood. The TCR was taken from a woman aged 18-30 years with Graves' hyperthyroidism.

The DNA reads TGTGCCAGTAGCGGGGACAGGGGCTATGGCTACACCTTC. Its protein reads: CASSGDRGYGYTF. Rearrangement joined TRBV19 to TRBJ1-2, with TRBD1 identical over 10 junction bases. V loses 6 bases at its end and J loses 4 bases; junction bases beyond the gene matches: 2. Reading from cysteine to phenylalanine, the CDR3 counts 13 amino acids. Just CDR3 DNA is preserved here, 39 bases in frame from base 1. CDR1 and CDR2 were assigned from the germline V gene (reference sequence) as LNHDA and SQIVND.